The 19 T cell receptor beta chains listed next were all sequenced from one sample in a study of blood T cell repertoires in COVID-19. The method was immunoSEQ multiplex PCR; TCRdb's version includes in-frame clones alone and lacks a portion of them. Altogether 100,000 to 150,000 clones are present, roughly 90% being singletons, with the ten largest covering 2.1%. The specimen was peripheral blood. These receptors originate from a man in his forties or fifties with COVID-19, enrolled during active disease.

This clone occurred once. The chain recombines TRBV6-5 with TRBJ1-2; 7 positions match TRBD1. In germline, CDR1 is MNHEY, CDR2 SVGAGI. The CDR3 is 15 amino acids. The V and J ends lost 7 bases and 5 bases, in that order; junction bases with no gene match: 13. The CDR3 DNA sequence: TGTGCCAGCACCGAGACCGGGACAGACCAGTATGGCTACACCTTC. Encoded protein: CASTETGTDQYGYTF.

The genes are TRBV4-3 and TRBJ2-7, with D possibly TRBD1 on 6 matching bases. V lost 1 base and J 6 bases, leaving 16 bases between the germline ends. The CDR3 is 15 amino acids. Germline V gives CDR1 LGHNA, CDR2 YSLEER. The CDR3 bases are TGCGCCAGCAGCCAAGGTAGTACAGGGTATGCCGAGCAGTACTTC. Residues: CASSQGSTGYAEQYF.

This chain uses TRBV4-1 with TRBJ1-3, with D possibly being TRBD1 (5 bases). In germline, CDR1 is MGHRA, CDR2 YSYEKL. The V gene lost 5 bases and the J gene lost 3 bases, with 17 bases spanning the gap. CDR3 length equals 16 residues. As DNA, the CDR3 is TGCGCCAGCAGCGCTCAGGGTTCGGTCCTTGGAAACACCATATATTTT. Residues: CASSAQGSVLGNTIYF.

This chain uses TRBV5-1 with TRBJ2-3; 15 nucleotides match TRBD2. This CDR3 has 18 residues. The junction had 13 bases not matched to a gene; V was cut back by 3 bases and J by 8 bases. CDR1 is SGHRS and CDR2 is YFSETQ in the germline V gene. CDR3 amino acids: CASSSSRTSGRVSGTQYF. Written as DNA, the CDR3 is TGCGCCAGCAGCTCCTCCCGGACTAGCGGGAGGGTGTCGGGTACGCAGTATTTT.

This clone has more than one count but fewer than ten. The chain recombines TRBV21-1 with TRBJ1-3; the table's TRBD1 call for D was not verified on the DNA. TRBV21-1 is assigned pseudogene status. The CDR3 has 16 amino acids. CDR3 nucleotide sequence: TGTGCCAGCAGCAAATGGCCAACCTTCTCTGGAAACACCATATATTTT. Translated: CASSKWPTFSGNTIYF.

In DNA, the CDR3 is TGCGCCAGCAGCTTGGTTGTCGGGGGGTTCTACGAGCAGTACTTC. Protein sequence: CASSLVVGGFYEQYF. V usage is TRBV5-1 and J usage is TRBJ2-7, with TRBD2 matching over 7 bases. V lost 0 bases and J lost 3; bases outside the gene matches: 6. CDR3 size: 15 residues. Germline V gives CDR1 SGHRS, CDR2 YFSETQ.

The J gene is TRBJ2-5, the V gene TRBV19; TRBD2 is a possible D gene (7 bases). Trimming removed 10 bases from V and 1 base from J, with 31 bases in between. Germline V gene sequence: CDR1 LNHDA, CDR2 SQIVND (reference sequence). The CDR3 sequence is 19 residues long. The CDR3 region is CAIPPGEGKGGLLQETQYF. CDR3 in DNA: TGTGCCATCCCTCCCGGGGAGGGGAAGGGGGGGCTCCTCCAAGAGACCCAGTACTTC. The full variable domain, completed using reference TRBV19 and TRBJ2-5, is DGGITQSPKYLFRKEGQNVTLSCEQNLNHDAMYWYRQDPGQGLRLIYYSQIVNDFQKGDIAEGYSVSREKKESFPLTVTSAQKNPTAFYLCAIPPGEGKGGLLQETQYFGPGTRLLVL.

The chain is built from TRBV24-1 and TRBJ2-7; 8 positions match TRBD1. V shed 3 bases, J shed 12 bases, and the junction held 12 bases outside the gene matches. The CDR3 contains 14 residues. Germline assignment: CDR1 KGHDR and CDR2 SFDVKD. The CDR3: CATSDVLARTGLYF. The CDR3 nucleotides read TGTGCCACCAGTGATGTACTTGCGCGGACAGGGCTGTACTTC.

V and J are TRBV11-2 and TRBJ2-1; TRBD2 might be the D (8 bases). Trimming pared 4 bases from V and 2 bases from J, leaving 21 bases between. This CDR3 has 18 residues. Germline-derived CDR1 and CDR2 are SGHAT and FQNNGV. CDR3 nucleotides: TGTGCCAGCAGCTGGCAGGGGGGCACGGGAGGGCCCTACAATGAGCAGTTCTTC. It codes for CASSWQGGTGGPYNEQFF.

This CDR3 is CASSSGLLNSPLHF. CDR3 nucleotides: TGTGCCAGCAGTTCGGGACTTCTCAATTCACCCCTCCACTTT. The chain carries TRBV6-5 and TRBJ1-6; weak D call: TRBD1 (5 bases). V gave up 4 bases and J gave up 7 bases, with 11 bases separating them. Per germline, CDR1 MNHEY and CDR2 SVGAGI. The CDR3 runs 14 residues.

The rearrangement links TRBV6-1 to TRBJ2-6; TRBD1 is a possible D gene (6 bases). V was trimmed by 0 bases and J by 3 bases, leaving 12 bases between them. The V gene's germline CDR1 is MNHNS and CDR2 SASEGT. This CDR3 has 17 amino acids. The CDR3: CASSEAGVGGGANVLTF. The CDR3 region has the DNA TGTGCCAGCAGTGAAGCCGGGGTAGGGGGTGGGGCCAACGTCCTGACTTTC.

The rearrangement joins TRBV29-1 to TRBJ2-3, with D possibly being TRBD2 (6 bases). Trimming cost V 3 bases and J 0 bases, with 13 bases left between them. CDR1 is SQVTM and CDR2 is ANQGSEA in the germline V gene. This CDR3 has 15 residues. Here the CDR3 reads CSVDISGISTDTQYF. The CDR3 DNA reads as TGCAGCGTTGATATTAGCGGCATTAGCACAGATACGCAGTATTTT.

V is TRBV9 and J is TRBJ1-3; TRBD1 matches at 8 bases. The CDR3 is made up of 17 amino acids. The V and J ends lost 4 bases and 3 bases, in that order; junction bases with no gene match: 12. The germline V gene encodes CDR1 SGDLS and CDR2 YYNGEE. CDR3 in amino acids: CASSRWGQDGYGNTIYF. For the CDR3, the DNA is TGTGCCAGCAGCCGCTGGGGACAGGATGGTTATGGAAACACCATATATTTT.

The CDR3 coding sequence is TGTGCCAGCAGCTTCGCTAGCGGTAACTACGAGCAGTACTTC. It yields the protein CASSFASGNYEQYF. This chain connects TRBV7-2 to TRBJ2-7; 7 bases match TRBD2. The V and J ends lost 3 bases and 3 bases, in that order; junction bases with no gene match: 5. This CDR3 has 14 residues. Germline values: CDR1 SGHTA, CDR2 FQGNSA.

Remarks on this clone: Different DNA sequences within this sample yield the same CDR3. CDR3 residues: CASSPPGQGNQPQHF. The CDR3 region has the DNA TGTGCCAGCTCACCACCTGGACAGGGCAATCAGCCCCAGCATTTT. The V and J genes are TRBV18 and TRBJ1-5, with 7 nucleotides matching TRBD1. Trimming cost V 0 bases and J 2 bases; bases outside gene matches: 1. There are 15 residues in the CDR3. The germline gives CDR1 KGHSH, CDR2 LQKENI.

This clone appeared once. The rearrangement links TRBV6-4 to TRBJ2-2; a weak D match, TRBD1 (6 bases). Germline V gene data show CDR1 as MRHNA and CDR2 as SNTAGT. The CDR3 runs 14 residues. The V end was cut by 3 bases, the J end by 4 bases, with 9 bases between. CDR3 amino acids: CASSEDSFTGELFF. The DNA of the CDR3 is TGTGCCAGCAGTGAGGACAGTTTCACCGGGGAGCTGTTTTTT.

The chain couples TRBV10-1 to TRBJ2-3, with TRBD2 identical over 8 bases. Germline trimming cut 0 bases from V and 4 bases from J; bases unmatched to any gene: 6. There are 16 residues in the CDR3. Germline V lookup: CDR1 WNHNN, CDR2 SYGVQD (reference sequence). CDR3 sequence reads: CASSESFGLAPDTQYF. Written as DNA, the CDR3 is TGCGCCAGCAGTGAGTCATTCGGACTAGCCCCAGATACGCAGTATTTT.

This chain joins TRBV27 and TRBJ2-7; 7 positions agree with TRBD2. This CDR3 contains 14 residues. Trimming removed 0 bases from V and 6 bases from J; junction bases left unmatched: 5. Germline V gives CDR1 MNHEY, CDR2 SMNVEV (reference sequence). CDR3 sequence reads: CASSLSSGNGEQYF. The CDR3 nucleotides read TGTGCCAGCAGTTTATCAAGCGGGAATGGCGAGCAGTACTTC.

This chain connects TRBV19 to TRBJ2-5; tentative D call: TRBD2 (5 bases). Trimming pared 5 bases from V and 0 bases from J, leaving 10 bases between. The CDR3 sequence is 14 residues long. The germline gives CDR1 LNHDA, CDR2 SQIVND (reference sequence). The CDR3 DNA reads TGTGCCAGTAGTGGCTTAGCGTACCAAGAGACCCAGTACTTC. This encodes CASSGLAYQETQYF.